The 14 T cell receptor beta chains below were found in one sample sequenced in a study of OX40 agonist ivuxolimab in advanced cancers. Assay used: immunoSEQ multiplex PCR; TCRdb lists only in-frame clones, some missing. The sample lists 35,000 to 40,000 clones; about 88% were seen once. Sequencing used CD4+ or CD8+ T cells sorted from blood, obtained in a trial of the OX40 agonist ivuxolimab. Receptors originate from an adult with an advanced solid tumor such as melanoma, head and neck, liver or kidney cancer.

The V call is TRBV27, the J call TRBJ1-6; no reliable D call. The germline V gene encodes CDR1 MNHEY and CDR2 SMNVEV (reference sequence). V was trimmed by 6 bases and J by 9 bases, leaving 21 bases between them. The CDR3 length is 16 residues. CDR3 sequence (DNA): TGTGCCAGCAGCTTAGAAACCGGGAACGGCGTTTCACCCCTCCACTTT. Its translation is CASSLETGNGVSPLHF.

CDR3 residues: CATSSRGSDTEAFF. CDR3 in DNA: TGTGCCACCAGCAGTAGGGGGTCGGACACTGAAGCTTTCTTT. The chain uses TRBV15 and TRBJ1-1; weak D call: TRBD1 (6 bases). The germline V gene encodes CDR1 LNHNV and CDR2 YYDKDF (reference sequence). The CDR3 is 14 amino acids. V lost 3 bases to trimming and J lost 3 bases, with 11 bases between them.

The chain employs TRBV30 and TRBJ2-1, with 8 positions matching TRBD2. Trimming cost V 0 bases and J 4 bases; bases outside gene matches: 5. This CDR3 comprises 15 residues. Germline CDR1 reads GTSNPN; CDR2 reads SVGIG (reference sequence). The CDR3 sequence: CAWSVSGGPYNEQFF. The CDR3, as DNA: TGTGCCTGGAGTGTATCGGGGGGGCCTTACAATGAGCAGTTCTTC.

About this clone: Other DNA sequences in the same sample also yield this CDR3. The chain links TRBV2 to TRBJ2-3; D is possibly TRBD1 (5 bases). The CDR3 is 14 residues long. With 6 bases removed from V and 2 bases from J, the gap between germline ends came to 12 bases. The germline V gene has CDR1 SNHLY and CDR2 FYNNEI. This CDR3 is CASSDRGVTDTQYF. In DNA form, the CDR3 reads TGTGCCAGCAGCGACAGAGGTGTCACAGATACGCAGTATTTT. The full variable domain, its missing parts supplied by reference TRBV2 and TRBJ2-3, is EPEVTQTPSHQVTQMGQEVILRCVPISNHLYFYWYRQILGQKVEFLVSFYNNEISEKSEIFDDQFSVERPDGSNFTLKIRSTKLEDSAMYFCASSDRGVTDTQYFGPGTRLTVL.

V usage is TRBV5-1 and J usage is TRBJ1-4; D is ambiguous. Germline V gene lookup returns CDR1 SGHRS and CDR2 YFSETQ. Trimming pared 4 bases from V and 2 bases from J, leaving 6 bases between. This CDR3 contains 13 residues. For the CDR3, the DNA is TGCGCCAGCAGCCTGGACACTAATGAAAAACTGTTTTTT. It encodes CASSLDTNEKLFF.

The V and J genes are TRBV7-2 and TRBJ1-6, with 11 bases matching TRBD1. This CDR3 comprises 16 residues. CDR1 is SGHTA and CDR2 is FQGNSA in the germline V gene. The trim removed 3 bases at V and 9 bases at J, leaving 7 bases unmatched. Here the CDR3 reads CASSFTSGTGGSPLHF. CDR3 coding DNA: TGTGCCAGCAGCTTTACGTCCGGGACAGGGGGTTCACCCCTCCACTTT.

CDR3 in DNA: TGTGCCAGCAGCTCCCAAGCGGGAGTCACAGATACGCAGTATTTT. Amino acid sequence: CASSSQAGVTDTQYF. This rearrangement joins TRBV7-3 to TRBJ2-3; 8 bases align to TRBD2. CDR3 length: 15 residues. V lost 4 bases and J lost 2; bases outside the gene matches: 5. The V gene's germline CDR1 is SGHTA and CDR2 FQGTGA.

This clone was detected only once. The V call is TRBV11-2, the J call TRBJ2-1; 7 nucleotides agree with TRBD1. The V gene's germline CDR1 is SGHAT and CDR2 FQNNGV. J lost 9 bases, V lost 5 bases, and 10 bases had no gene match. The CDR3 totals 14 residues. DNA of the CDR3: TGTGCCAGCAGCCTTGTTGGGGGACAGTCTGAGCAGTTCTTC. Amino acid sequence: CASSLVGGQSEQFF.

J is TRBJ2-3 and V is TRBV7-2; 7 bases line up with TRBD1. V trimming: 4 bases; J trimming: 4 bases; junction bases outside the gene matches: 5. In germline, CDR1 is SGHTA, CDR2 FQGNSA. The CDR3 length is 14 residues. DNA of the CDR3: TGTGCCAGCAGCTCCACAGGGGCACCAGATACGCAGTATTTT. Translation: CASSSTGAPDTQYF.

In nucleotides, the CDR3 is TGTGCCAGCAGCTTGCGCTCTGGAAACACCATATATTTT. Its translation is CASSLRSGNTIYF. The rearrangement joins TRBV5-8 to TRBJ1-3; D uncertain. The V and J ends lost 1 base and 0 bases respectively, with 2 bases between them. The CDR3 length is 13 residues. Germline V gene lookup returns CDR1 SGHTS and CDR2 YDEGEE.

V usage is TRBV2 and J usage is TRBJ1-5; the D gene is possibly TRBD1 (5 bases). CDR3 length: 14 amino acids. Germline CDR1 is SNHLY and CDR2 is FYNNEI. Trimming removed 5 bases at V and 3 bases at J, with 11 bases between. This CDR3 reads CASSQGRNNQPQHF. For the CDR3, the DNA is TGTGCCAGCAGTCAGGGTAGGAACAATCAGCCCCAGCATTTT.

The chain links TRBV4-2 to TRBJ2-2, with 7 positions matching TRBD1. This CDR3 has 15 amino acids. Germline V CDR1 and CDR2: LGHNA, YNFKEQ. The V and J ends lost 4 bases and 1 base, in that order; junction bases with no gene match: 3. The CDR3 nucleotides are TGTGCCAGCAGCCCAGGGGGTTGGAACACCGGGGAGCTGTTTTTT. As protein: CASSPGGWNTGELFF.

The chain recombines TRBV5-1 with TRBJ1-2; tentative D call: TRBD1 (6 bases). This CDR3 is 14 amino acids long. V gave up 0 bases and J gave up 8 bases, with 14 bases separating them. Germline CDR1 and CDR2: SGHRS and YFSETQ. CDR3 sequence reads: CASSLGSGGNGYTF. In DNA, the CDR3 is TGCGCCAGCAGCTTGGGATCCGGGGGCAACGGCTACACCTTC.

This chain connects TRBV7-3 to TRBJ2-5, with 10 bases aligning to TRBD1. Gene TRBJ2-7 matches the end of the DNA better, so the J call may be wrong. The CDR3 loop spans 14 amino acids. The germline CDR1 and CDR2 sequences are SGHTA and FQGTGA. This chain's CDR3 is CASSLGQGAYEQYF. The DNA of the CDR3 is TGTGCCAGCAGCTTAGGACAGGGGGCCTACGAGCAGTACTTC.